Described below is a single T cell receptor (beta chain) sequence and its context. Its antigen is unknown. The source of the sample is a study of siplizumab effects on memory and regulatory T cells. The table came from immunoSEQ multiplex PCR; TCRdb's copy has only in-frame clones and leaves some out. The profile shows around 94,000 clones, roughly 90% of them singletons. Study findings and constraints: In siplizumab conditions, mappable alloreactive CD4+ clones averaged around 64% Treg-derived, against 25% to 30% in controls. Memory cells seemed less diverse than naive T cells, which seemed major alloresponse contributors. Of the alloreactive clones, only a minor fraction mapped to unstimulated subsets. A significant reduction in alloreactive sequences traceable to unstimulated CD4+ memory cells was produced by siplizumab.

This TCR was recovered from a human donor in good health. Specimen: CD4+ T cells sorted from blood.

The CDR3 sequence is CASIAVANTGELFF. The CDR3 DNA reads as TGTGCCAGCATAGCGGTCGCGAACACCGGGGAGCTGTTTTTT. V is TRBV7-3 and J is TRBJ2-2; D might be TRBD2 (6 bases). Germline values: CDR1 SGHTA, CDR2 FQGTGA. The CDR3 is 14 amino acids. V was trimmed by 7 bases and J by 0 bases, leaving 9 bases between them. Full variable domain (missing parts from reference TRBV7-3 and TRBJ2-2): GAGVSQTPSNKVTEKGKYVELRCDPISGHTALYWYRQSLGQGPEFLIYFQGTGAADDSGLPNDRFFAVRPEGSVSTLKIQRTERGDSAVYLCASIAVANTGELFFGEGSRLTVL.